The sequence of this T cell receptor (beta chain) was determined in a study of T-cell reconstitution after alpha-beta-depleted transplantation in children. About this clonotype itself: No antigen is known for it.

In germline, CDR1 is SGHRS, CDR2 YFSETQ. V shed 4 bases and J shed 4 bases, with 12 bases lying between them. The CDR3 loop spans 13 amino acids. Preparation of the TCRbeta library involved a method that used unique molecular identifiers. TCRdb analysed the PCR reads with MiXCR anew, one entry per CDR3 protein. The table includes 900,000 or so distinct CDR3 sequences, roughly 15% detected once. Study-level points and caveats: Expanded graft clones numbering several hundred reportedly gave rise to alpha-beta T cells about two months after transplant. Once a year had passed after transplant, T-cell counts and diversity came mostly from newly produced T cells. Recipient T cells and thymic progenitors that survived gave rise to the high TCRbeta diversity observed at day 60 in some patients.

Material: PBMCs, mostly from graft donor cells, obtained 360 days after TCRalphabeta/CD19-depleted stem cell transplant. The TCR comes from a male patient younger than 18 who had a stem cell transplant for acute lymphoblastic leukemia, so the T cells may come from the graft donor. This chain links TRBV5-1 with TRBJ2-7; possible D gene TRBD1, 6 bases. CDR3 amino acids: CASSRDTRYEQYF. CDR3 sequence (DNA): TGCGCCAGCAGCCGGGACACCCGATACGAGCAGTACTTC.